The 13 T cell receptor beta chains presented below share a single source sample, sequenced in a study of beta chain features in type 1 diabetes. Study-wide results and limits: Shorter TCRB CDR3s, moderately but significantly so, marked every one of the four CD4+ subsets in Type 1 diabetes patients.

No cognate antigen is known for these TCRs. Investigators reverse transcribed all isolated RNA, so they sequenced expressed TCRB transcripts. TCRdb keeps only in-frame clones here, not all; method: immunoSEQ multiplex PCR. The sample contains 200,000 to 300,000 clones, around 20% of which appear only once. Sequenced sample: naive CD4+ T cells from blood. The receptor source for this set is a woman aged 40-49 years with type 1 diabetes.

The gene calls are TRBV2 and TRBJ1-1; D uncertain. V lost 0 bases and J 5 bases, leaving 7 bases between the germline ends. The CDR3 spans 13 residues. The germline V gene has CDR1 SNHLY and CDR2 FYNNEI. The CDR3, as DNA: TGTGCCAGCAGTGAAGCAGGGAGGACTGAAGCTTTCTTT. It codes for CASSEAGRTEAFF.

This clone was seen a few times. The rearrangement links TRBV6-5 to TRBJ1-4; D is uncertain. Trimming took 5 bases from V and 7 from J, leaving 17 bases between them. Germline CDR1 and CDR2: MNHEY and SVGAGI. The CDR3 length is 15 residues. The CDR3 coding sequence is TGTGCCAGCAGTCCTCCGAGAGGAAGAGGTGAAAAACTGTTTTTT. It codes for CASSPPRGRGEKLFF.

This clone was counted between two and nine times. The CDR3 DNA is TGTGCCAGTAAACAACAGGGAGAGACCCAGTACTTC. Protein product: CASKQQGETQYF. This rearrangement joins TRBV19 to TRBJ2-5; D perhaps matches TRBD1 (6 bases). Trimming removed 7 bases at V and 4 bases at J, with 10 bases between. The CDR3 is 12 residues long. From germline, CDR1 is LNHDA and CDR2 SQIVND (reference sequence).

V gene TRBV4-3 combines with J gene TRBJ1-6; D gene ambiguous. Trimming removed 1 base at V and 14 bases at J, with 18 bases between. Germline lookup yields CDR1 LGHNA and CDR2 YSLEER. CDR3 length equals 15 residues. This chain's CDR3 is CASSQVRDKSSALHF. CDR3 coding DNA: TGCGCCAGCAGCCAAGTGCGAGACAAGTCCTCGGCCCTCCACTTT.

The table lists this clone with a few counts. V usage is TRBV29-1 and J usage is TRBJ2-6; D remains unclear. This CDR3 is 13 amino acids long. Trimming removed 7 bases from V and 4 bases from J, with 11 bases in between. Germline V gives CDR1 SQVTM, CDR2 ANQGSEA. CDR3 sequence (DNA): TGCAGCGCCGCAGGAACCGGGGCCAACGTCCTGACTTTC. This codes for CSAAGTGANVLTF.

This clone was observed a few times. The chain uses TRBV7-2 and TRBJ2-7; tentatively, D is TRBD2 (5 bases). Trimming pared 5 bases from V and 6 bases from J, leaving 14 bases between. The CDR3 consists of 13 residues. Germline CDR1 SGHTA, CDR2 FQGNSA. The CDR3 nucleotides are TGTGCCAGCAGCCCGAATCGCGAGGGCGAGCAGTACTTC. Translation gives CASSPNREGEQYF.

This clone was recorded a few times. The chain uses TRBV19 and TRBJ2-7; TRBD2 matches at 8 bases. The CDR3 loop spans 13 amino acids. Trimming removed 10 bases from V and 2 bases from J; junction bases left unmatched: 7. Germline V gene data show CDR1 as LNHDA and CDR2 as SQIVND (reference sequence). As DNA, the CDR3 is TGTGCCACGAGGACGGGAGGGGCCTACGAGCAGTACTTC. Amino acids: CATRTGGAYEQYF.

The rearrangement links TRBV6-5 to TRBJ2-1; D gene unclear. CDR1 and CDR2 from the germline V gene are MNHEY and SVGAGI. This CDR3 has 12 residues. Trimming took off 5 bases at V and 8 bases at J, with 10 bases between the two ends. Here the CDR3 reads CASSPTPHEQFF. The CDR3 DNA sequence: TGTGCCAGCAGTCCTACCCCCCATGAGCAGTTCTTC.

This clone was recorded a few times. The junction departs from germline at one end; a sequencing error may be responsible. At the DNA level, this CDR3 is encoded by other sequences in the same sample as well. The chain uses TRBV5-1 and TRBJ1-2; the D gene is possibly TRBD1 (6 bases). The CDR3 has 12 residues. Germline V gene data show CDR1 as SGHRS and CDR2 as YFSETQ. The CDR3 coding sequence is TGCGCCAGCAGTTTGGACAGCTATGGCTACACCTTC. This encodes CASSLDSYGYTF.

J is TRBJ2-7 and V is TRBV7-9; 11 bases fit TRBD2. Per the germline V gene, CDR1 is SEHNR and CDR2 is FQNEAQ (reference sequence). J was trimmed by 3 bases and V by 5 bases; bases with no gene match: 3. The CDR3 is 14 amino acids. The CDR3 loop is CASSRTSGSYEQYF. The CDR3 bases are TGTGCCAGCAGCCGTACTAGCGGGAGCTACGAGCAGTACTTC.

This clone showed up just a few times. The chain carries TRBV7-9 and TRBJ1-1; TRBD1 might be the D (5 bases). Germline CDR1 and CDR2: SEHNR and FQNEAQ (reference sequence). The CDR3 runs to 15 residues. V shed 5 bases and J shed 4 bases, with 17 bases lying between them. The CDR3 protein is CASSQGGGRSTEAFF. For the CDR3, the DNA is TGTGCCAGCAGCCAAGGCGGGGGGAGGAGCACTGAAGCTTTCTTT. Full variable domain (missing parts from reference TRBV7-9 and TRBJ1-1): DTGVSQNPRHKITKRGQNVTFRCDPISEHNRLYWYRQTLGQGPEFLTYFQNEAQLEKSRLLSDRFSAERPKGSFSTLEIQRTEQGDSAMYLCASSQGGGRSTEAFFGQGTRLTVV.

The chain recombines TRBV2 with TRBJ2-7; 10 nucleotides match TRBD1. V trimming: 6 bases; J trimming: 3 bases; junction bases outside the gene matches: 8. In germline, CDR1 is SNHLY, CDR2 FYNNEI. The CDR3 has 15 residues. The CDR3 DNA reads as TGTGCCAGCAGGGCCCTGGGACAGGGGCTCTACGAGCAGTACTTC. Amino acids: CASRALGQGLYEQYF.

This clone was seen more than once but under ten times. The J gene is TRBJ1-5, the V gene TRBV7-9, with TRBD1 matching over 8 bases. The junction had 6 bases not matched to a gene; V was cut back by 1 base and J by 7 bases. The CDR3 extends over 15 amino acids. Germline CDR1 reads SEHNR; CDR2 reads FQNEAQ (reference sequence). This CDR3 reads CASSLGGDRNQPQHF. The CDR3 DNA sequence: TGTGCCAGCAGCTTAGGAGGGGACAGGAACCAGCCCCAGCATTTT.